Below, 7 T cell receptor beta chains from the same sample are listed, as sequenced in a study of T cell changes during pregnancy in multiple sclerosis. Clones were read by immunoSEQ multiplex PCR, and TCRdb kept only the in-frame ones, dropping some. The sample lists 50,000 or so clones, approximately 90% occurring once. Sequenced material: CD4+ T cells from peripheral blood mononuclear cells, taken before pregnancy. The receptor set was obtained from a female donor with multiple sclerosis, enrolled in a pregnancy study.

The V gene is TRBV19, the J gene TRBJ1-4; unclear D gene. With 8 bases removed from V and 4 bases from J, the gap between germline ends came to 23 bases. The CDR3 totals 17 residues. Germline loops: CDR1 LNHDA, CDR2 SQIVND (reference sequence). This CDR3 reads CASGFRREPRVNEKLFF. CDR3 DNA sequence: TGTGCCAGTGGATTCAGGAGGGAACCGAGGGTTAATGAAAAACTGTTTTTT.

The V gene is TRBV18, the J gene TRBJ1-2; 8 nucleotides align to TRBD1. In germline, CDR1 is KGHSH, CDR2 LQKENI. Trimming took 3 bases from V and 10 from J; bases not matched to a gene: 1. CDR3 length: 11 amino acids. CDR3 loop: CASSPGQDYTF. CDR3 in DNA: TGTGCCAGCTCACCGGGACAGGACTACACCTTC.

The gene calls are TRBV14 and TRBJ1-1; D not resolved. CDR3 length: 13 residues. Germline CDR1 is SGHDN and CDR2 is FVKESK. Trimming shortened V by 5 bases and J by 3 bases, and 10 bases separated the two germline ends. CDR3 protein: CASSLLPDTEAFF. The CDR3 DNA reads as TGTGCCAGCAGCTTACTTCCGGACACTGAAGCTTTCTTT.

This clone was counted a few times. The chain couples TRBV19 to TRBJ2-3, with 7 bases lining up with TRBD1. J was trimmed by 2 bases and V by 4 bases; bases with no gene match: 9. Germline CDR1 reads LNHDA; CDR2 reads SQIVND (reference sequence). This CDR3 is built from 16 residues. CDR3 nucleotides: TGTGCCAGTAGTAAACAGACAGGGATCCCCACAGATACGCAGTATTTT. Translating it yields CASSKQTGIPTDTQYF.

This rearrangement joins TRBV6-6 to TRBJ2-2; 8 nucleotides match TRBD2. Germline values: CDR1 MNHNY, CDR2 SVGAGI (reference sequence). Unmatched junction bases numbered 10, after V lost 5 bases and J lost 5 bases. The CDR3 is 16 amino acids. This CDR3 is CASSVRAGGETGELFF. The CDR3 nucleotides read TGTGCCAGCAGTGTTAGGGCGGGAGGTGAGACCGGGGAGCTGTTTTTT.

The rearrangement uses TRBV19 and TRBJ2-1; possibly TRBD2 for D (5 bases). Deletions cut 5 bases from V and 9 bases from J, with 11 bases between. Looked up from germline, CDR1 is LNHDA and CDR2 is SQIVND (reference sequence). This CDR3 is built from 12 residues. For the CDR3, the DNA is TGTGCCAGTAGTTCACTAGTAAGTGAGCAGTTCTTC. Translating it yields CASSSLVSEQFF. The variable domain in full, completed from reference TRBV19 and TRBJ2-1, reads DGGITQSPKYLFRKEGQNVTLSCEQNLNHDAMYWYRQDPGQGLRLIYYSQIVNDFQKGDIAEGYSVSREKKESFPLTVTSAQKNPTAFYLCASSSLVSEQFFGPGTRLTVL.

The V and J genes are TRBV4-1 and TRBJ2-7; 7 bases align to TRBD2. Germline CDR1 and CDR2: MGHRA and YSYEKL. Trimming took 4 bases from V and 0 from J; bases not matched to a gene: 9. The CDR3 has 16 amino acids. The chain's CDR3 is CASSRQLSGNSYEQYF. In DNA, the CDR3 is TGCGCCAGCAGCCGCCAACTGAGCGGGAACTCCTACGAGCAGTACTTC.